Presented here are 4 T cell receptor beta chains from one specimen sequenced in a study of vaccination and CD4 T cells after COVID-19. Their cognate antigens are unknown. Sequence data for DNA of cultured CD4+ T cells were generated by the Oncomine TCR Beta short-read assay. TCRdb independently ran MiXCR on the PCR reads; one entry per CDR3 protein. The sample has roughly 3,100 distinct CDR3 sequences, about 72% seen once; the top ten hold around 21%. The sample's treatment: approximately 10-day PBMC culture with coronavirus spike peptide pools or control peptides (ViraFEST assay). Sequencing used CD4+ T cells from blood, cultured in vitro. These receptors originate from a human donor who had recovered from COVID-19.

The rearrangement joins TRBV19 to TRBJ2-7; D gene unclear. Germline-derived CDR1 and CDR2 are LNHDA and SQIVND (reference sequence). With 5 bases removed from V and 4 bases from J, the gap between germline ends came to 9 bases. The CDR3 loop spans 12 amino acids. The CDR3 sequence is CASSPSRYEQYF. CDR3 bases: TGTGCCAGTAGTCCCTCTAGGTACGAGCAGTACTTC.

This rearrangement joins TRBV7-9 to TRBJ1-2; 9 bases align to TRBD1. Germline loops: CDR1 SEHNR, CDR2 FQNEAQ (reference sequence). The length of the CDR3 is 12 residues. V was pared by 5 bases and J by 12 bases, with 7 bases of the junction left unmatched. CDR3 bases: TGTGCCAGCAGCCCTGAGGACAGGGGCCACACCTTC. Encoded protein: CASSPEDRGHTF.

This chain connects TRBV27 to TRBJ1-2; D is unresolved. This CDR3 region has 14 residues. The V gene lost 2 bases and the J gene lost 8 bases, with 15 bases spanning the gap. The germline CDR1 and CDR2 sequences are MNHEY and SMNVEV (reference sequence). The DNA of the CDR3 is TGTGCCAGCAGTTTAGGTCGAAAAGGAGGAGGCTACACCTTC. This gives the protein CASSLGRKGGGYTF.

The V and J genes are TRBV28 and TRBJ2-3, with 9 bases identical to TRBD2. Germline-derived CDR1 and CDR2 are MDHEN and SYDVKM. Trimming took 6 bases from V and 0 from J; bases not matched to a gene: 10. The CDR3 consists of 17 residues. This CDR3 is CASRKAGGAPSTDTQYF. The CDR3 coding sequence is TGTGCCAGCAGAAAAGCGGGGGGCGCGCCTAGCACAGATACGCAGTATTTT.